A selection of T cell receptor beta chains follows, all from one sample in a study of blood T cell repertoires in COVID-19. Sequenced by immunoSEQ multiplex PCR; TCRdb stores in-frame clones only, minus some. The repertoire has about 120,000 clones, approximately 87% of them found once; the top ten carry under 30%. The material sequenced was peripheral blood. The receptors derive from a woman in her 70s with acute or convalescent COVID-19. The CDR3 runs from the conserved cysteine through the conserved F or W. D genes are given only for firm matches. For some rows the clone size is stated as once, few or many, or as a class when expanded; others skip it.

cdr3_nt,cdr3_aa,clone_size,d_call,j_call,v_call
TGTGCCAGCAGCGTTACAGGTACCCCTTATGGCTACACCTTC,CASSVTGTPYGYTF,-,-,TRBJ1-2,TRBV9
TGTGCCAGCAGCTTAGACAGGGGAGACATTCAGTACTTC,CASSLDRGDIQYF,-,TRBD1,TRBJ2-4,TRBV7-2
TGTGCCAGCAGCCAAGAGAGTTACGAGCAGTACTTC,CASSQESYEQYF,-,-,TRBJ2-7,TRBV4-2
TGTGCCAGCAGCCGACGGGGGAACACTGAAGCTTTCTTT,CASSRRGNTEAFF,-,-,TRBJ1-1,TRBV7-2
TGTGCCAGCAGCTTTTGGAGGGAGGAACTGTTTTTT,CASSFWREELFF,-,-,TRBJ1-4,TRBV11-3
TGTGCCAGCAGCTTTAGTTTCCAAGAGACCCAGTACTTC,CASSFSFQETQYF,-,-,TRBJ2-5,TRBV11-2
TGTGCCACGGGTCGAGCGGGGAAAGAGACCCAGTACTTC,CATGRAGKETQYF,-,TRBD2,TRBJ2-5,TRBV28
TGTGCCACAGCCCGGGACAGTAGATCCGAGCAGTACTTC,CATARDSRSEQYF,-,TRBD1,TRBJ2-7,TRBV19
TGTGCCAGCAGTTTTGGCAGGGGTGGAAACACCATATATTTT,CASSFGRGGNTIYF,-,-,TRBJ1-3,TRBV27
TGTGCCAGTAGTGTAGGGACTAGCGTCCCCCCAAGCACAGATACGCAGTATTTT,CASSVGTSVPPSTDTQYF,-,TRBD2,TRBJ2-3,TRBV19
TGTGCCAGCAGCGTAGGGACAGGGGGTCAGCCCCAGCATTTT,CASSVGTGGQPQHF,-,TRBD1,TRBJ1-5,TRBV7-9
TGTGCCAGCAGCTTGACCTCTAGCTGGGAGCTGTTTTTT,CASSLTSSWELFF,-,-,TRBJ2-2,TRBV11-2
TGTGCCAGCAGCCCGGACAGGAGGAGCGAGCAGTACTTC,CASSPDRRSEQYF,-,TRBD1,TRBJ2-7,TRBV11-1
TGTGCCAGTAGTATACAGGGTAATCGTAGGGATCAGCCCCAGCATTTT,CASSIQGNRRDQPQHF,-,-,TRBJ1-5,TRBV19
TGTGCCAGCAGCCAAGCCGGGACAGGGGTCAAACCCGGGGAGCTGTTTTTT,CASSQAGTGVKPGELFF,few,TRBD1,TRBJ2-2,TRBV3-1/TRBV3-2
TGTGCCAGTAGTATGGGGGGGCCCTACGAGCAGTACTTC,CASSMGGPYEQYF,-,-,TRBJ2-7,TRBV19
TGTGCCAGCAGTTTTGACAGGGGCCGGGCTGAAGCTTTCTTT,CASSFDRGRAEAFF,-,TRBD1,TRBJ1-1,TRBV27
TGCGCCAGCAGCTTTGGGAGCGGGGGGGGCCAAACAGATACGCAGTATTTT,CASSFGSGGGQTDTQYF,-,TRBD2,TRBJ2-3,TRBV5-1
TGCGCCAGCACCCTTGGAGTCGGAGGGTGGGAGACCCAGTACTTC,CASTLGVGGWETQYF,-,-,TRBJ2-5,TRBV5-1
TGTGCCAGCCGTTGGGGGGGGCCGGCTAGTGGCTACACCTTC,CASRWGGPASGYTF,-,-,TRBJ1-2,TRBV6-5
TGTGCCAGCCGACAGGTGCTCTCCTACGAGCAGTACTTC,CASRQVLSYEQYF,-,-,TRBJ2-7,TRBV11-2
TGTGCCAGCAGTTACTCGATATCAGGGGCTGGAAACACCATATATTTT,CASSYSISGAGNTIYF,-,-,TRBJ1-3,TRBV6-5
TGCGCCAGCAGCCTCAACAGGGATCAGCCCCAGCATTTT,CASSLNRDQPQHF,-,-,TRBJ1-5,TRBV4-1
TGTGCCAGCAGCTTAGGCCAGGGGGCCTTAAATGAGCAGTTCTTC,CASSLGQGALNEQFF,-,TRBD1,TRBJ2-1,TRBV7-3
TGTGCCAGCAGTCTTATCCCGGGACAGGGGCCCTACGAGCAGTACTTC,CASSLIPGQGPYEQYF,-,TRBD1,TRBJ2-7,TRBV28
TGTGCTAGTATATCCAACTCTCAGGTTACAACTAATGAAAAACTGTTTTTT,CASISNSQVTTNEKLFF,-,-,TRBJ1-4,TRBV12-5
TGCGCCAGCAACCCGGGGTCAGGCGGAGAGACCCAGTACTTC,CASNPGSGGETQYF,-,-,TRBJ2-5,TRBV5-1
TGTGCCAGTAGGGGGAGAGACCCTAACTATGGCTACACCTTC,CASRGRDPNYGYTF,-,-,TRBJ1-2,TRBV19
TGTGCCAGCAGTTGGACGACAGGGGAGCAGTTCTTC,CASSWTTGEQFF,-,TRBD1,TRBJ2-1,TRBV6-5
TGTGCCAGCAGCTTACAAAGGAGTTTGGGTAAGAGCTCCTACGAGCAGTACTTC,CASSLQRSLGKSSYEQYF,-,-,TRBJ2-7,TRBV11-3
TGTGCCAGCAGCCCTAGCGGGGGCTCCTACGAGCAGTACTTC,CASSPSGGSYEQYF,-,TRBD2,TRBJ2-7,TRBV7-3
TGCGCCAGCAGCCTACCGGGACAGGGTTCCCACGAGCAGTACTTC,CASSLPGQGSHEQYF,few,TRBD1,TRBJ2-7,TRBV5-1
TGTGCCAGCAGCTCACGGGGGGTTGTGAGCACTGAAGCTTTCTTT,CASSSRGVVSTEAFF,-,-,TRBJ1-1,TRBV5-6
TGTGCCAGCGGAAGACAGGGGGTCTACGAGCAGTACTTC,CASGRQGVYEQYF,-,TRBD1,TRBJ2-7,TRBV25-1
TGTGCCAGCAGCCAGTGGGGGCAGGGGGCCACCGGGGAGCTGTTTTTT,CASSQWGQGATGELFF,once,TRBD1,TRBJ2-2,TRBV3-1/TRBV3-2
TGTGCCAGCAGCACACAGGGGCGCGGGGTTCGCACCGGGGAGCTGTTTTTT,CASSTQGRGVRTGELFF,-,-,TRBJ2-2,TRBV7-2
TGTGCCAGCGACATGGGCTACTATGGCTACACCTTC,CASDMGYYGYTF,-,-,TRBJ1-2,TRBV28
TGTGCCTACCACAGGACACAAGCCTACGAGCAGTACTTC,CAYHRTQAYEQYF,-,-,TRBJ2-7,TRBV5-4
TGTGCCAGCAGCTTAACAGGGGGAAACTATGGCTACACCTTC,CASSLTGGNYGYTF,-,TRBD1,TRBJ1-2,TRBV5-4
TGTGCCAGCAGCGTAGCTCGACTAGCGGCCGCTACTGACGATGAGCAGTTCTTC,CASSVARLAAATDDEQFF,few,TRBD2,TRBJ2-1,TRBV9
TGTGCCAGCAGCCCGCCGGGACTTATGAGTGAAAAACTGTTTTTT,CASSPPGLMSEKLFF,-,-,TRBJ1-4,TRBV7-9
TGTGCCAGCAGCTTAGCGCAGGGAGGGTTCGGGGAGACCCAGTACTTC,CASSLAQGGFGETQYF,-,TRBD2,TRBJ2-5,TRBV5-8
TGTGCCAGCAGTGTACGGGGCAATCAGCCCCAGCATTTT,CASSVRGNQPQHF,-,-,TRBJ1-5,TRBV6-1
TGTGCCAGCAGCAAACCGGGACAGGGACGCTCTGGAAACACCATATATTTT,CASSKPGQGRSGNTIYF,-,TRBD1,TRBJ1-3,TRBV5-4